This T cell receptor beta chain came from a study of OX40 agonist ivuxolimab in advanced cancers. Broader study findings: The study observed clonal expansion of CD4+ and CD8+ blood T cells by week 6 at 0.1 to 3.0 mg/kg.

Germline loops: CDR1 WNHNN, CDR2 SYGVQD (reference sequence). This CDR3 has 13 residues. V lost 4 bases to trimming and J lost 5 bases; unmatched junction nucleotides: 3. Here immunoSEQ multiplex PCR was the method, and the copy in TCRdb shows in-frame clones only, minus some. The sample contains 70,000 to 75,000 clones, approximately 90% of which appear only once. Comment on this clone: Its antigen is currently unknown.

The sample here was CD4+ or CD8+ T cells sorted from blood, taken in a trial of the OX40 agonist ivuxolimab. The sequence was obtained from an adult with an advanced solid tumor such as melanoma, head and neck, liver or kidney cancer. This chain connects TRBV10-1 to TRBJ2-7; 9 bases fit TRBD1. CDR3 protein: CASSAGQGNEQYF. The CDR3 nucleotides read TGCGCCAGCAGTGCTGGACAGGGGAACGAGCAGTACTTC.